Presented here are 19 T cell receptor beta chains from one specimen sequenced in a study of T cells in women clearing cervical HPV infection. Profiled with immunoSEQ multiplex PCR; TCRdb holds only in-frame clones, not every one. Its listing shows around 20,000 clones. Material: blood buffy coat. These receptors were taken from a woman between 18 and 70 years old with a cervical HPV16 infection that either progressed to CIN3+ or cleared (not recorded which).

Details on this clone: The read terminates 3 residues before the CDR3 end, so the remaining end is supplied by the germline J gene. The chain couples TRBV2 to TRBJ2-1; TRBD1 matches 8 bases. This CDR3 has 14 residues. The V and J ends lost 6 bases and 7 bases, in that order; junction bases with no gene match: 8. CDR1 and CDR2 from the germline V gene are SNHLY and FYNNEI. CDR3 residues: CASSDRTGRNEQFF. CDR3 DNA, as far as it was read: TGTGCCAGCAGCGATAGGACAGGGCGAAATGAG.

Comment on this clone: The read finishes 3 residues shy of the CDR3 end, and the germline J gene is used to complete it. The chain recombines TRBV7-3 with TRBJ2-2; D is perhaps TRBD2 (6 bases). The CDR3 extends over 18 amino acids. With 3 bases removed from V and 5 bases from J, the gap between germline ends came to 22 bases. From germline, CDR1 is SGHTA and CDR2 FQGTGA. The CDR3 sequence is CASSLKPRPGTRTGELFF. The part of the CDR3 DNA that was read is TGTGCCAGCAGCTTGAAGCCCCGCCCCGGGACTCGGACCGGGGAG.

This clone is deemed medium-sized (0.01 to 0.1%) by its frequency. The DNA read from the CDR3 is TGCAGTGCTGAAGGGACAGGGGGCGAGACAGATACG. Translation: CSAEGTGGETDT. The whole CDR3 region reads CSAEGTGGETDTQYF. The chain joins TRBV20-1 to TRBJ2-3; 12 bases fit TRBD1. The read is 3 residues too short to cover the CDR3 end, so that end is filled in from the germline J gene. This CDR3 is 15 amino acids long. CDR1 and CDR2 (germline): DFQATT, SNEGSKA (reference sequence). Trimming removed 5 bases from V and 3 bases from J; junction bases left unmatched: 6.

A remark on this clone: The CDR3 is cut off 3 residues early in the read; its end comes from the germline J gene. This chain connects TRBV2 to TRBJ1-4, with D unresolved. This CDR3 is 14 amino acids long. Germline CDR1 reads SNHLY; CDR2 reads FYNNEI. V lost 6 bases and J 0 bases, leaving 8 bases between the germline ends. The CDR3 sequence is CASSGLTTNEKLFF. CDR3 DNA (partial): TGTGCCAGCAGCGGACTAACAACTAATGAAAAA.

As for this clone: From the germline J gene comes the end of the CDR3, since the read stops 3 residues before it. The V and J genes are TRBV4-2 and TRBJ1-2; no clear D gene. Trimming shortened V by 5 bases and J by 4 bases, and 14 bases separated the two germline ends. Germline V CDR1 and CDR2: LGHNA, YNFKEQ. The CDR3 totals 14 residues. The sequenced CDR3 bases are TGTGCCAGCAGCTCCCCACCGGAGGGCTATGGC. Its translation is CASSSPPEGYG. The complete CDR3 reads CASSSPPEGYGYTF.

Of note for this clone: The CDR3 end lies 3 residues beyond the end of the read and is filled in from the germline J gene. J is TRBJ2-5 and V is TRBV20-1; 7 bases line up with TRBD2. Trimming took 2 bases from V and 5 from J; bases not matched to a gene: 8. CDR1 and CDR2 from the germline V gene are DFQATT and SNEGSKA (reference sequence). The CDR3 contains 14 residues. The CDR3 DNA, read in part, is TGCAGTGCTAGAAAGCGGGGTAGTTTGGAGACC. This gives the protein CSARKRGSLET. The entire CDR3 sequence reads CSARKRGSLETQYF.

CDR3 bases read: TGTGCCAGCAGTTACTCCGGGGGGTCACCG. Translation: CASSYSGGSP. The complete CDR3 protein is CASSYSGGSPLFF. The chain employs TRBV6-2 or TRBV6-3 and TRBJ2-2; 7 nucleotides match TRBD2. The read falls 3 residues short of the CDR3 end, and the missing part is taken from the germline J gene. CDR1 and CDR2 (germline): MNHEY, SVGEGT. The CDR3 runs 13 residues.

Note on this clone: The CDR3 end lies 3 residues beyond the end of the read and is filled in from the germline J gene. The chain is built from TRBV12-3 or TRBV12-4 and TRBJ1-1, with D possibly being TRBD1 (6 bases). Trimming took off 8 bases at V and 5 bases at J, with 18 bases between the two ends. The CDR3 has 14 residues. CDR3 DNA, as far as it was read: TGTGCCAGCGTCCGGGGGGCAGGTGTTACTGAA. Protein sequence: CASVRGAGVTE. The CDR3 reads in full as CASVRGAGVTEAFF.

As for this clone: The read comes to an end 3 residues before the CDR3 does, leaving the germline J gene to fill in the end. This rearrangement joins TRBV10-3 to TRBJ1-1; a weak D match, TRBD1 (6 bases). Trimming pared 5 bases from V and 5 bases from J, leaving 6 bases between. Germline CDR1 and CDR2: ENHRY and SYGVKD. The CDR3 is 11 amino acids. CDR3 bases read: TGTGCCATCAGTACAGGGACTGAA. It translates to CAISTGTE. From start to end, the CDR3 is CAISTGTEAFF.

Regarding this clone: The read terminates 3 residues before the CDR3 end, so the remaining end is supplied by the germline J gene. This chain connects TRBV7-2 to TRBJ2-7; tentatively, D is TRBD1 (5 bases). In germline, CDR1 is SGHTA, CDR2 FQGNSA. The V end was cut by 2 bases, the J end by 3 bases, with 11 bases between. The CDR3 runs 14 residues. CDR3 loop: CASSLTPDNYEQYF. CDR3 DNA, as far as it was read: TGTGCCAGCAGCTTAACCCCGGACAACTACGAG.

The CDR3 here is CAWSVWQGAFSPLHF. The part of the CDR3 DNA that was read is TGTGCCTGGAGTGTATGGCAGGGGGCGTTTTCACCC. The chain couples TRBV30 to TRBJ1-6, with TRBD1 matching 8 bases. The read finishes 3 residues shy of the CDR3 end, and the germline J gene is used to complete it. V was pared by 0 bases and J by 9 bases, with 7 bases of the junction left unmatched. The CDR3 spans 15 residues. Germline V lookup: CDR1 GTSNPN, CDR2 SVGIG (reference sequence). The full variable domain, its missing parts supplied by reference TRBV30 and TRBJ1-6, is SQTIHQWPATLVQPVGSPLSLECTVEGTSNPNLYWYRQAAGRGLQLLFYSVGIGQISSEVPQNLSASRPQDRQFILSSKKLLLSDSGFYLCAWSVWQGAFSPLHFGNGTRLTVT.

As regards this clone: The read terminates 3 residues before the CDR3 end, so the remaining end is supplied by the germline J gene. This rearrangement joins TRBV12-3 or TRBV12-4 to TRBJ1-3; 7 nucleotides match TRBD1. The CDR3 has 13 amino acids. J gave up 3 bases and V 4 bases, and 0 bases lay outside the gene matches. The chain's CDR3 is CASSYRGGNTIYF. The covered CDR3 bases are TGTGCCAGCAGTTACAGGGGTGGAAACACC.

As concerns this clone: The read ends 3 residues early relative to the CDR3; the germline J gene fills the gap. The chain carries TRBV7-2 and TRBJ1-2; possible D gene TRBD1, 6 bases. This CDR3 comprises 14 residues. The germline V gene encodes CDR1 SGHTA and CDR2 FQGNSA. CDR3 DNA (partial): TGTGCCAGCAGCCTTAGCGGGGGGGCTGGGGAC. Protein product: CASSLSGGAGD. The full CDR3 protein is CASSLSGGAGDYTF.

A note on this clone: The read terminates 3 residues ahead of where the CDR3 ends, so the germline J gene completes it. This rearrangement joins TRBV19 to TRBJ1-1; D is uncertain. V was pared by 5 bases and J by 0 bases, with 13 bases between. Germline values: CDR1 LNHDA, CDR2 SQIVND (reference sequence). This CDR3 region has 15 residues. The part of the CDR3 DNA that was read is TGTGCCAGTAGTTTATATGGTTCAGTGAACACTGAA. Encoded protein: CASSLYGSVNTE. The full CDR3 reads CASSLYGSVNTEAFF.

Comments on this clone: The CDR3 extends 3 residues past the end of the read, so its final part is completed from the germline J gene. The chain joins TRBV30 to TRBJ1-2; D unclear. Germline assignment: CDR1 GTSNPN and CDR2 SVGIG (reference sequence). The length of the CDR3 is 15 residues. Trimming removed 0 bases from V and 4 bases from J, with 15 bases in between. CDR3 sequence: CAWSVRGIPLYGYTF. The sequenced part of the CDR3 DNA is TGTGCCTGGAGTGTACGGGGAATACCTCTCTATGGC.

In the case of this clone: The sequence runs out 3 residues before the end of the CDR3; the remainder is reconstructed from the germline J gene. The chain uses TRBV7-3 and TRBJ2-2; TRBD2 matches at 7 bases. J lost 3 bases, V lost 2 bases, and 6 bases had no gene match. Germline V gene data show CDR1 as SGHTA and CDR2 as FQGTGA. The CDR3 has 16 amino acids. Partial CDR3 DNA: TGTGCCAGCAGCTTAGGGAGCGGGGATGACACCGGGGAG. Translation gives CASSLGSGDDTGE. The entire CDR3 is CASSLGSGDDTGELFF.

In regard to this clone: The CDR3 goes on 3 residues after the read ends, and that part is filled in from the germline J gene. The chain links TRBV10-3 to TRBJ1-2; 9 bases match TRBD1. Germline V lookup: CDR1 ENHRY, CDR2 SYGVKD. The CDR3 extends over 16 amino acids. Incomplete CDR3 DNA: TGTGCCATCAGTGAGTCCGCAGGGACAGGGAGGATAGGC. This encodes CAISESAGTGRIG. In full, the CDR3 reads CAISESAGTGRIGYTF.

As to this clone: From the germline J gene comes the end of the CDR3, since the read stops 3 residues before it. The chain uses TRBV11-2 and TRBJ2-5, with D uncertain. Looked up from germline, CDR1 is SGHAT and CDR2 is FQNNGV. Trimming took off 5 bases at V and 1 base at J, with 14 bases between the two ends. CDR3 length: 15 residues. Here the CDR3 reads CASSASGWRQETQYF. The DNA read from the CDR3 is TGTGCCAGCAGCGCGTCCGGGTGGCGCCAAGAGACC.

A remark on this clone: The CDR3 goes on 3 residues after the read ends, and that part is filled in from the germline J gene. The chain couples TRBV7-9 to TRBJ1-1; D is unresolved. V gave up 3 bases and J gave up 6 bases, with 17 bases separating them. Germline assignment: CDR1 SEHNR and CDR2 FQNEAQ (reference sequence). CDR3 length: 15 residues. The chain's CDR3 is CASSLIRVGFAEAFF. CDR3 bases read: TGTGCCAGCAGCTTGATTAGGGTTGGTTTCGCTGAA.